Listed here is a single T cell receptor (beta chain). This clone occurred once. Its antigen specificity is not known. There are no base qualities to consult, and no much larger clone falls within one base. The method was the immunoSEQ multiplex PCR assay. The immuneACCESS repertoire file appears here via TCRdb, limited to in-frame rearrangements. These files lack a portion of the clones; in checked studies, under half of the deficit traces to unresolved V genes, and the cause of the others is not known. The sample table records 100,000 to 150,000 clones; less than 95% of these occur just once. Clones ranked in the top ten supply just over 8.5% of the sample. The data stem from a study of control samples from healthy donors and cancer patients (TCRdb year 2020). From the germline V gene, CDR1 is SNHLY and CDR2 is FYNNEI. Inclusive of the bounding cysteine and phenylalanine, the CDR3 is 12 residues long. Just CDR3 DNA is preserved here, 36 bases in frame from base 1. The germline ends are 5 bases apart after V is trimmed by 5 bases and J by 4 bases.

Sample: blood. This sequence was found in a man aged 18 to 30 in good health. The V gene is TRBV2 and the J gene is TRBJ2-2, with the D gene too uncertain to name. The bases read TGTGCCAGCAGTTGGGGCACCGGGGAGCTGTTTTTT. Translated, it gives CASSWGTGELFF.